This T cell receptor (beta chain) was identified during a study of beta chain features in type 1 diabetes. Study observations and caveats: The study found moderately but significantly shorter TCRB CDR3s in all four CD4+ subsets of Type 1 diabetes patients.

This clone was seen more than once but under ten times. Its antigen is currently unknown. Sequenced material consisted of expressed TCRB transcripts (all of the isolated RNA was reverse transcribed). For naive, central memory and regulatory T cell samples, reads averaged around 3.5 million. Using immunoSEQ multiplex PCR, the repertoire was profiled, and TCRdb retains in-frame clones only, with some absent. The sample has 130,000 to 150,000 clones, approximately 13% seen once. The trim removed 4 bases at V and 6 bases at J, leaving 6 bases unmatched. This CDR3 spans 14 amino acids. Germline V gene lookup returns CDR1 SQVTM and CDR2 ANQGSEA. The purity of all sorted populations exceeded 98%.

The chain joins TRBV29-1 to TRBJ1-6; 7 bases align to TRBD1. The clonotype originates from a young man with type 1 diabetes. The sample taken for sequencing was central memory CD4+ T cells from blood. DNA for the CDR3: TGCAGCGTTGCGGGGACAGTTTGTAATTCACCCCTCCACTTT. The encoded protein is CSVAGTVCNSPLHF.